The 6 T cell receptor beta chains below were found in one sample sequenced in a study of blood T cells in healthy people across ages. The second PCR ran about 6 to 11 cycles with a sample-barcoded 5' primer and J-beta primers. TCRdb reprocessed the 5' RACE reads with MiXCR, giving one entry per CDR3 protein. The sample comprises approximately 780,000 distinct CDR3 sequences, roughly 25% of which are singletons, and around 3% rests with the top ten. These data also formed part of another study, on T cells of mothers and their children.

Sequencing used blood. These receptors originate from a boy younger than 18 in good health.

The chain employs TRBV4-2 and TRBJ1-2; D possibly corresponds to TRBD1 (5 bases). The CDR3 runs 15 residues. V was pared by 4 bases and J by 4 bases, with 16 bases between. Germline V gene lookup returns CDR1 LGHNA and CDR2 YNFKEQ. The CDR3: CASSPGTEILYGYTF. The CDR3 coding sequence is TGTGCCAGCAGCCCGGGGACGGAAATACTCTATGGCTACACCTTC.

This clonotype was picked up a small number of times. This chain links TRBV30 with TRBJ1-1; 9 nucleotides match TRBD1. After removal of 5 bases from V and 6 bases from J, the junction contained 7 bases not matched to a gene. CDR3 size: 13 residues. Per the germline V gene, CDR1 is GTSNPN and CDR2 is SVGIG (reference sequence). CDR3 sequence: CAWGGQGTPEAFF. The CDR3 coding sequence is TGTGCCTGGGGGGGACAGGGAACCCCTGAAGCTTTCTTT.

The gene calls are TRBV20-1 and TRBJ2-3, with 7 positions matching TRBD2. The germline gives CDR1 DFQATT, CDR2 SNEGSKA (reference sequence). V shed 6 bases, J shed 6 bases, and the junction held 12 bases outside the gene matches. CDR3 length equals 14 residues. The CDR3 region is CSAPRPSGADTQYF. The CDR3 bases are TGCAGTGCCCCACGGCCTAGCGGAGCGGATACGCAGTATTTT.

This chain links TRBV4-3 with TRBJ2-3; 11 bases line up with TRBD1. The CDR3 is 17 residues long. Germline assignment: CDR1 LGHNA and CDR2 YSLEER. The junction had 10 bases not matched to a gene; V was cut back by 5 bases and J by 3 bases. CDR3 amino acids: CASSSTGGQGGTDTQYF. The CDR3 bases are TGCGCCAGCAGCTCCACAGGGGGACAGGGGGGAACAGATACGCAGTATTTT.

This clonotype showed up just once. The chain couples TRBV7-9 to TRBJ1-3; D is unresolved. V was clipped by 4 bases and J by 4 bases, with 8 bases between them. The germline CDR1 and CDR2 sequences are SEHNR and FQNEAQ (reference sequence). This CDR3 is 13 amino acids long. The CDR3 DNA reads as TGTGCCAGCAGCTCGAGCGGAGGAAACACCATATATTTT. Residues: CASSSSGGNTIYF.

This clonotype occurred a few times. CDR3 region: CASRARTSGGETQYF. CDR3 coding DNA: TGTGCCAGCAGGGCAAGGACTAGCGGGGGGGAGACCCAGTACTTC. The chain links TRBV5-6 to TRBJ2-5, with TRBD2 identical over 14 bases. From germline, CDR1 is SGHDT and CDR2 YYEEEE. V gave up 5 bases and J gave up 5 bases; unmatched junction bases: 5. The CDR3 loop spans 15 amino acids.